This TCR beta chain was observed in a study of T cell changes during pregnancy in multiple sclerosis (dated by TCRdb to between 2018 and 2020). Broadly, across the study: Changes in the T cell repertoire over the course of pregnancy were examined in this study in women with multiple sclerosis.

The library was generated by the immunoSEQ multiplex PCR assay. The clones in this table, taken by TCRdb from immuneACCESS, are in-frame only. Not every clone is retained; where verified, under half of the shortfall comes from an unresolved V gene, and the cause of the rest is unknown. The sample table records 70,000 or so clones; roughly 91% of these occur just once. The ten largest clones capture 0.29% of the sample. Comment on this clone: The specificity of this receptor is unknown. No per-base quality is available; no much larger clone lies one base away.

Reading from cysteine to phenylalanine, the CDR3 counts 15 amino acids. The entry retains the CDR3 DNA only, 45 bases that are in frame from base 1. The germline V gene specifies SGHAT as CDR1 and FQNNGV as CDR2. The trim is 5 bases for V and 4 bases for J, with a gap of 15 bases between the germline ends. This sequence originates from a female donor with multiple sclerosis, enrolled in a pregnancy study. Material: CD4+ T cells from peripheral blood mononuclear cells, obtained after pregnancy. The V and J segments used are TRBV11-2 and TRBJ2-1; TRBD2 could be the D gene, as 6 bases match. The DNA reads TGTGCCAGCAGCCAATCGGGAGCTTCGTACAATGAGCAGTTCTTC. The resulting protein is CASSQSGASYNEQFF. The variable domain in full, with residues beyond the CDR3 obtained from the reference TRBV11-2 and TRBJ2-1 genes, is EAGVAQSPRYKIIEKRQSVAFWCNPISGHATLYWYQQILGQGPKLLIQFQNNGVVDDSQLPKDRFSAERLKGVDSTLKIQPAKLEDSAVYLCASSQSGASYNEQFFGPGTRLTVL.